Sequencing of this T cell receptor beta chain was carried out in a study of cytomegalovirus exposure and HLA in healthy donors. J lost 10 bases, V lost 5 bases, and 15 bases had no gene match. Germline-derived CDR1 and CDR2 are SEHNR and FQNEAQ (reference sequence). CDR3 length: 18 amino acids. Study-wide results and limits: Specific recognition of CMV antigens was confirmed in vitro for a few chains (all CMV-associated).

Remarks on this clone: Its antigen is as yet unknown.

Generated by immunoSEQ multiplex PCR, the TCRdb table keeps only in-frame clones and is missing some. This repertoire shows tens of thousands of clones, approximately 91% found once; its top ten account for roughly 1.9%. The V and J genes are TRBV7-9 and TRBJ1-6, with 12 bases aligning to TRBD1. What was sequenced was PBMCs. The source of this sequence is a young man in good health and CMV-seronegative. The CDR3 loop reads CASSPGTGGTYQGSPLHF. CDR3 in DNA: TGTGCCAGCAGCCCAGGGACAGGGGGCACCTACCAAGGGTCACCCCTCCACTTT.